The 15 T cell receptor beta chains below all came from one sample that was sequenced in a study of T cells in Graves' hyperthyroidism and ophthalmopathy. Using RNA transcripts as the source, TCR beta CDR3 regions were amplified. When the TCR CDR3 underwent first-round RT-PCR, the HTBI primer set was used. TCRdb used MiXCR to reprocess the multiplex PCR reads, holding one entry per CDR3 protein. The profile shows approximately 360,000 distinct CDR3 sequences, approximately 14% of them singletons. Specimen: blood. These receptors all stem from a woman younger than 35 with Graves' hyperthyroidism that later progressed to Graves' ophthalmopathy.

This clonotype was observed a few times. The gene calls are TRBV6-1 and TRBJ2-1; D may correspond to TRBD1 or TRBD2 (5 bases each). Trimming removed 8 bases at V and 9 bases at J, with 17 bases between. The CDR3 runs to 13 residues. Germline V gives CDR1 MNHNS, CDR2 SASEGT. CDR3 sequence: CASRIEGNSEQFF. The CDR3 nucleotides read TGTGCCAGCCGGATAGAGGGGAACAGTGAGCAGTTCTTC.

This clonotype was detected many times. The rearrangement joins TRBV20-1 to TRBJ1-1; possibly TRBD1 for D (6 bases). CDR1 and CDR2 (germline): DFQATT, SNEGSKA (reference sequence). The CDR3 totals 12 residues. V was clipped by 5 bases and J by 4 bases, with 11 bases between them. The CDR3 region is CSAFDRTTEAFF. In DNA, the CDR3 is TGCAGTGCTTTCGACAGGACCACTGAAGCTTTCTTT.

This clonotype was seen many times. This rearrangement joins TRBV20-1 to TRBJ2-3; no definite D call. V shed 2 bases and J shed 2 bases, with 14 bases lying between them. Germline V lookup: CDR1 DFQATT, CDR2 SNEGSKA (reference sequence). The CDR3 has 15 residues. The CDR3 loop is CSARSAALPTDTQYF. For the CDR3, the DNA is TGCAGTGCTAGAAGCGCTGCCCTCCCCACAGATACGCAGTATTTT.

This clonotype was counted ten times or more. The chain couples TRBV28 to TRBJ2-7, with 7 bases matching TRBD2. The trim removed 6 bases at V and 2 bases at J, leaving 16 bases unmatched. This CDR3 comprises 17 residues. Looked up from germline, CDR1 is MDHEN and CDR2 is SYDVKM. CDR3 protein: CASSPTLARDYAYEQYF. DNA of the CDR3: TGTGCCAGCAGCCCAACTCTCGCCCGGGACTACGCCTACGAGCAGTACTTC. Supplemented by reference TRBV28 and TRBJ2-7, the full variable domain reads DVKVTQSSRYLVKRTGEKVFLECVQDMDHENMFWYRQDPGLGLRLIYFSYDVKMKEKGDIPEGYSVSREKKERFSLILESASTNQTSMYLCASSPTLARDYAYEQYFGPGTRLTVT.

The table lists this clonotype with many counts. The V gene is TRBV5-1, the J gene TRBJ2-1, with a weak D call TRBD2 (6 bases). CDR3 length: 15 residues. In germline, CDR1 is SGHRS, CDR2 YFSETQ. Trimming left V 4 bases short and J 3 bases short, with 14 bases between. CDR3 in amino acids: CASSRDSTYYNEQFF. CDR3 nucleotides: TGCGCCAGCAGCCGGGACTCCACCTACTACAATGAGCAGTTCTTC.

This clonotype was detected many times. J is TRBJ2-7 and V is TRBV5-1; TRBD1 might be the D (6 bases). The CDR3 loop spans 15 amino acids. The germline V and J ends were trimmed by 0 bases and 0 bases, with 10 bases remaining between them. Germline V gene lookup returns CDR1 SGHRS and CDR2 YFSETQ. Written as DNA, the CDR3 is TGCGCCAGCAGCTTGGACAGGGACCACTCCTACGAGCAGTACTTC. This codes for CASSLDRDHSYEQYF.

This clonotype was counted many times. The V and J genes are TRBV28 and TRBJ2-5; 14 positions agree with TRBD2. The V gene end was trimmed by 5 bases and the J gene end by 6 bases; junction bases not matched to a gene: 5. The CDR3 contains 15 residues. Looked up from germline, CDR1 is MDHEN and CDR2 is SYDVKM. This chain's CDR3 is CASSAGTSGSQTQYF. The CDR3 region has the DNA TGTGCCAGCAGTGCCGGGACTAGCGGGAGTCAGACCCAGTACTTC. The full variable domain, in which reference TRBV28 and TRBJ2-5 provide the parts outside the CDR3, is DVKVTQSSRYLVKRTGEKVFLECVQDMDHENMFWYRQDPGLGLRLIYFSYDVKMKEKGDIPEGYSVSREKKERFSLILESASTNQTSMYLCASSAGTSGSQTQYFGPGTRLLVL.

In its sample, this clonotype was seen a few times. V gene TRBV10-3 combines with J gene TRBJ2-1, with 8 bases lining up with TRBD2. The CDR3 covers 16 residues. V shed 4 bases and J 10 bases; nucleotides not matched to a gene: 15. Germline V gene sequence: CDR1 ENHRY, CDR2 SYGVKD. CDR3 DNA sequence: TGTGCCATCAGTGGCTTTCTGATAGCGGGGAAGAAAGAGCAGTTCTTC. Its translation: CAISGFLIAGKKEQFF.

In its sample, this clonotype was seen a few times. CDR3 DNA: TGTGCCAGCAGCCAAGAGTACGGACCGCCAAACCCGGGCGATTGGGAGCAGTACTTC. Its translation: CASSQEYGPPNPGDWEQYF. This chain joins TRBV14 and TRBJ2-7; the D is unclear. Trimming took 0 bases from V and 7 from J, leaving 28 bases between them. CDR1 is SGHDN, CDR2 FVKESK, per germline. This CDR3 has 19 residues.

This clonotype has at least ten counts. The chain employs TRBV9 and TRBJ2-5; D could derive from TRBD1 or TRBD2 (5 bases each). The CDR3 has 16 residues. Looked up from germline, CDR1 is SGDLS and CDR2 is YYNGEE. The ends were cut back, 0 bases at V and 1 base at J, with 13 bases in the middle. The CDR3 spells CASSVGIYGTQETQYF. CDR3 in DNA: TGTGCCAGCAGCGTAGGGATCTACGGGACCCAAGAGACCCAGTACTTC.

The sample holds a few counts of this clonotype. The chain combines TRBV3-1 with TRBJ1-2; the D gene is possibly TRBD1 (5 bases). The CDR3 contains 14 residues. Germline V gene lookup returns CDR1 LGHDT and CDR2 YNNKEL (reference sequence). Trimming removed 4 bases at V and 7 bases at J, with 16 bases between. CDR3: CASSPTQERRGYTF. The CDR3 DNA is TGTGCCAGCAGCCCAACACAGGAACGGCGTGGCTACACCTTC.

This clonotype has at least ten counts. CDR3 in DNA: TGTGCCAGCAGCAGCGTTGGTGGCTCGGGCGGGGAGCTGTTTTTT. It specifies CASSSVGGSGGELFF. The genes are TRBV7-2 and TRBJ2-2; D call uncertain. Trimming removed 5 bases at V and 7 bases at J, with 17 bases between. The germline CDR1 and CDR2 sequences are SGHTA and FQGNSA. The CDR3 runs to 15 residues.

The chain links TRBV7-9 to TRBJ2-1, with TRBD2 matching 9 bases. V lost 5 bases and J lost 4; bases outside the gene matches: 12. This CDR3 comprises 17 residues. Germline V CDR1 and CDR2: SEHNR, FQNEAQ (reference sequence). CDR3 protein: CASSPRSQTSGYNEQFF. CDR3 sequence (DNA): TGTGCCAGCAGCCCGAGATCTCAGACTAGCGGATACAATGAGCAGTTCTTC.

Many counts were recorded for this clonotype. The chain is built from TRBV18 and TRBJ1-3, with D possibly TRBD1 on 5 matching bases. The germline V gene has CDR1 KGHSH and CDR2 LQKENI. The CDR3 covers 15 residues. V was pared by 0 bases and J by 3 bases, with 9 bases between. This chain's CDR3 is CASSPPGRIGNTIYF. The DNA for the CDR3 is TGTGCCAGCTCACCACCGGGACGGATTGGAAACACCATATATTTT.

This clonotype occurred a few times. The chain uses TRBV5-5 and TRBJ2-2, with TRBD1 as a possible D gene (6 bases). The CDR3 is made up of 16 amino acids. Looked up from germline, CDR1 is SGHKS and CDR2 is YYEKEE (reference sequence). The V end lost 0 bases, the J end lost 4 bases, and 13 bases lay between the germline ends. Written as DNA, the CDR3 is TGTGCCAGCAGCTTGGGGCAGGGGAGTCGCACCGGGGAGCTGTTTTTT. Protein product: CASSLGQGSRTGELFF. The full variable domain, its missing parts supplied by reference TRBV5-5 and TRBJ2-2, is DAGVTQSPTHLIKTRGQQVTLRCSPISGHKSVSWYQQVLGQGPQFIFQYYEKEERGRGNFPDRFSARQFPNYSSELNVNALLLGDSALYLCASSLGQGSRTGELFFGEGSRLTVL.